This T cell receptor (beta chain) was retrieved from a study of blood T cell repertoires in COVID-19. Across the study: COVID-19 samples from acute and convalescent phases originated in the United States, Italy and Spain. PBMCs, B-cell-depleted T cells, or T cells were the source of the cDNA or gDNA that made up the material.

Methods used by the authors: Estimates of nucleated cell counts were drawn from the amplification of reference gene primers. Assay: immunoSEQ multiplex PCR; the TCRdb copy retains only in-frame clones and omits some. That table supplies the V and J calls and clone size; D and trimming were determined from the DNA. The top ten hold around 6% of the sample, which has more than 250,000 clones, about 89% seen once. The V end lost 0 bases, the J end lost 2 bases, and 11 bases lay between the germline ends. The CDR3 has 15 residues. The germline CDR1 and CDR2 sequences are MNHNY and SVGAGI (reference sequence).

The receptor was isolated from a young man who had recovered from COVID-19. The specimen was peripheral blood. This chain connects TRBV6-6 to TRBJ2-7; perhaps TRBD2 as D (5 bases). The CDR3 region is CASSYSNGNPYEQYF. In DNA, the CDR3 is TGTGCCAGCAGTTACTCGAACGGGAACCCCTACGAGCAGTACTTC.